This record concerns one T cell receptor (beta chain) sequence. The CDR3 is made up of 16 amino acids. The V segment lost 5 bases and the J segment 0 bases; nucleotides outside the gene matches: 5. Germline assignment: CDR1 LNHDA and CDR2 SQIVND (reference sequence). The sample is drawn from a study of blood T cell repertoires in COVID-19. About the study: From the United States, Italy and Spain came samples of acute and convalescent COVID-19.

Generated by immunoSEQ multiplex PCR, the TCRdb table keeps only in-frame clones and is missing some. This sample has 350,000 to 400,000 clones, with 70% to 90% found just once. The TCR comes from a man between 35 and 55 years old in a cohort exposed to, infected with or recovered from COVID-19 (not recorded which). The material sequenced was PBMCs or T cells enriched from blood (not recorded which). The chain recombines TRBV19 with TRBJ2-3; 10 bases are shared with TRBD2. Written as DNA, the CDR3 is TGTGCCAGTAGTTCCTATAGCGGGAGGAGCACAGATACGCAGTATTTT. Amino acids: CASSSYSGRSTDTQYF.